Each of the 11 T cell receptor beta chains below was sequenced from the same sample in a study of T cell repertoires in cytomegalovirus infection. TCRdb used MiXCR to reprocess the reads, holding one entry per CDR3 protein. The table lists around 430,000 distinct CDR3 sequences, about 44% of them singletons, with 40% to 50% in the top ten. No cognate antigen is known for these TCRs. The input for sequencing was cultured PBMCs, taken from culture after CMV antigen stimulation. The receptors shown here come from a human donor in good health (CMV status not recorded). Some clones in this sample may be carry-over from other donors' samples.

The V and J genes are TRBV7-9 and TRBJ2-7; D remains ambiguous. Germline V gene data show CDR1 as SEHNR and CDR2 as FQNEAQ (reference sequence). The V end lost 5 bases, the J end lost 3 bases, and 11 bases lay between the germline ends. The CDR3 sequence is 13 residues long. The CDR3 region is CASSQAFGYEQYF. As DNA, the CDR3 is TGTGCCAGCAGCCAAGCATTCGGCTACGAGCAGTACTTC.

This clonotype was observed a few times. This chain links TRBV27 with TRBJ2-7; D could derive from TRBD1 or TRBD2 (7 bases each). The CDR3 totals 17 residues. Per the germline V gene, CDR1 is MNHEY and CDR2 is SMNVEV (reference sequence). The germline V and J ends were trimmed by 5 bases and 7 bases, with 27 bases remaining between them. The CDR3 sequence: CASSPLSIGGPGGEQYF. The CDR3 DNA reads as TGTGCCAGCAGTCCGTTGTCGATAGGGGGCCCCGGGGGGGAGCAGTACTTC.

This sequence joins TRBV11-2 and TRBJ2-7; D remains ambiguous. Germline CDR1 and CDR2: SGHAT and FQNNGV. Trimming left V 5 bases short and J 2 bases short, with 19 bases between. This CDR3 is 16 amino acids long. The CDR3 is CASSAFLRTSTYEQYF. The CDR3, as DNA: TGTGCCAGCAGCGCATTTCTTCGGACGAGTACCTACGAGCAGTACTTC.

CDR3 region: CASGPSSGRNTGELFF. The CDR3 coding sequence is TGTGCTAGTGGTCCATCTAGCGGGCGGAACACCGGGGAGCTGTTTTTT. This chain uses TRBV12-5 with TRBJ2-2, with TRBD2 identical over 8 bases. V lost 5 bases, J lost 1 base, and 6 bases stayed unmatched. The CDR3 sequence is 16 residues long. Germline V gene data show CDR1 as LGHNT and CDR2 as FRNRAP. The complete variable domain, with remaining parts taken from reference TRBV12-5 and TRBJ2-2, reads DARVTQTPRHKVTEMGQEVTMRCQPILGHNTVFWYRQTMMQGLELLAYFRNRAPLDDSGMPKDRFSAEMPDATLATLKIQPSEPRDSAVYFCASGPSSGRNTGELFFGEGSRLTVL.

This chain uses TRBV11-3 with TRBJ2-1; 8 bases match TRBD1. V shed 1 base and J 9 bases; nucleotides not matched to a gene: 2. Germline CDR1 and CDR2: SGHNT and YENEEA. This CDR3 spans 13 amino acids. CDR3 DNA sequence: TGTGCCAGCAGCTTAGGGACAGGGCTTGAGCAGTTCTTC. Translated, it gives CASSLGTGLEQFF.

This clonotype has just a few counts. The rearrangement joins TRBV7-6 to TRBJ2-1, with 9 bases that match TRBD2. Germline V gene data show CDR1 as SGHVS and CDR2 as FNYEAQ. The CDR3 has 17 amino acids. With V trimmed by 5 bases and J by 8 bases, 16 bases remained unmatched. CDR3 sequence (DNA): TGTGCCAGCAGCCCGGGGGGTAGCGGGAGAAACGGGGATGAGCAGTTCTTC. Protein: CASSPGGSGRNGDEQFF.

Of note for this clonotype: A much larger clonotype is one base distant, so this may be a read error. The V and J genes are TRBV7-9 and TRBJ1-1; D gene uncertain. CDR1 and CDR2 (germline): SEHNR, FQNEAQ (reference sequence). The CDR3 has 13 residues. The CDR3 DNA follows: TGTGCCAGCAGCTGGGGAATGAACTCTGAAGCTTTCTTT. Its translation: CASSWGMNSEAFF.

The chain is built from TRBV7-8 and TRBJ2-5; 8 nucleotides align to TRBD2. CDR1 is SGHVS, CDR2 FQNEAQ, per germline. The J segment lost 13 bases and the V segment lost 5 bases, leaving 12 bases of the junction unmatched. The CDR3 consists of 13 residues. CDR3 nucleotides: TGTGCCAGCAGCGGCGCGGGGGGCCTCCCGGGGTACTTC. The encoded protein is CASSGAGGLPGYF.

The rearrangement uses TRBV19 and TRBJ2-7, with a weak D call TRBD2 (6 bases). Trimming left V 11 bases short and J 6 bases short, with 32 bases between. Germline assignment: CDR1 LNHDA and CDR2 SQIVND (reference sequence). CDR3 size: 17 residues. CDR3 in DNA: TGTGCCCGAAAGACGGCCCCATTTGGGGGTTGGAGGGCCGAGCAGTACTTC. Its translation is CARKTAPFGGWRAEQYF. Full variable domain (rest looked up from reference TRBV19 and TRBJ2-7): DGGITQSPKYLFRKEGQNVTLSCEQNLNHDAMYWYRQDPGQGLRLIYYSQIVNDFQKGDIAEGYSVSREKKESFPLTVTSAQKNPTAFYLCARKTAPFGGWRAEQYFGPGTRLTVT.

This clonotype showed up just a few times. DNA for the CDR3: TGTGCCAGCTTAGCCCTCGGGAGCAATCAGCCCCAGCATTTT. This translates into CASLALGSNQPQHF. The genes are TRBV6-6 and TRBJ1-5; no definite D call. The CDR3 totals 14 residues. Trimming pared 8 bases from V and 1 base from J, leaving 12 bases between. Germline values: CDR1 MNHNY, CDR2 SVGAGI (reference sequence).

The rearrangement uses TRBV12-3 or TRBV12-4 and TRBJ2-3; 7 bases match TRBD1. The CDR3 sequence is 14 residues long. Losses at the gene ends were 5 bases for V and 11 bases for J; bases not matched to a gene: 13. The DNA for the CDR3 is TGTGCCAGCAGTCGAGACAGGGATCCCGGTAGGCAGTATTTT. This translates into CASSRDRDPGRQYF.